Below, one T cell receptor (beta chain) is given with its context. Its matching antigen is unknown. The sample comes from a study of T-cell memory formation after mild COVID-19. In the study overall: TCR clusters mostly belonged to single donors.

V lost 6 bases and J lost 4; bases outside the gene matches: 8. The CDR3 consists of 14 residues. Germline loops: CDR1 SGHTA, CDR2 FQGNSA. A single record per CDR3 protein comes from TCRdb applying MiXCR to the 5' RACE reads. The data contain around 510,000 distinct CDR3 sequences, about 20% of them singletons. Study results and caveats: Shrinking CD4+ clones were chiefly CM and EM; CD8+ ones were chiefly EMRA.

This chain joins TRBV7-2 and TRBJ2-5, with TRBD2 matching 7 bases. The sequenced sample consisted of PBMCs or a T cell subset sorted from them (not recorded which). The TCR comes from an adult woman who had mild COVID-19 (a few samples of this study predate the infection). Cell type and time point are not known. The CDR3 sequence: CASSEAGLVETQYF. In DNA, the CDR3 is TGTGCCAGCAGTGAAGCGGGACTGGTAGAGACCCAGTACTTC.